This TCR beta chain was recorded in a study of cytomegalovirus exposure and HLA in healthy donors. PCR used 60 Vbeta primers and 13 Jbeta primers. Source study methods: In a later analysis, of 79 million or so unique beta chains, roughly 9.9 million appeared in at least two donors. Sequencing was performed with immunoSEQ multiplex PCR; in TCRdb, only in-frame clones are kept and a portion is missing. V and J calls plus clone size are reproduced from that table; the DNA served to infer D and trimming. The profile shows roughly 140,000 clones, 60% to 85% of them singletons. After removal of 1 base from V and 5 bases from J, the junction contained 10 bases not matched to a gene. The germline gives CDR1 WSHSY, CDR2 SAAADI. The CDR3 has 16 residues.

The gene calls are TRBV10-2 and TRBJ2-7; TRBD1 matches at 8 bases. Sequencing input: PBMCs. The TCR comes from a man aged 45-65 years in good health and CMV-seropositive. This CDR3 is CASSEYDRGGIDEQYF. DNA of the CDR3: TGCGCCAGCAGTGAGTACGACAGGGGCGGAATCGACGAGCAGTACTTC.